The T cell receptor (beta chain) under discussion was sequenced for a study of human T cells and chemical hapten exposure. Study in general: Each patient's scalp received weekly diphenylcyclopropenone throughout the approximately 24-week study. Per-sample TCR yield variability stemmed mainly from small pooled library volume differences. Study-wide points: Expanded TCRs grouped into significantly more large CDR3 similarity clusters than controls produced.

Each CDR3 protein gets one entry after TCRdb re-called the RACE reads with MiXCR. This sample carries just over 350,000 distinct CDR3 sequences, about 6.9% of them seen once, and the ten largest clones take around 6.1%. This clonotype was seen a few times. Its antigen is unknown. Time point reported: patch test 2, 6 weeks after DPC sensitization. Regarding treatment: therapeutic diphenylcyclopropenone sensitization with weekly scalp DPC. The germline gives CDR1 DFQATT, CDR2 SNEGSKA (reference sequence). V lost 6 bases, J lost 2 bases, and 6 bases stayed unmatched. The CDR3 loop spans 13 amino acids. The V and J genes are TRBV20-1 and TRBJ2-7, with 8 bases fitting TRBD1. The receptor was isolated from a woman aged 18-30 years with alopecia areata. Some clones in this sample may be carry-over from other donors' samples. The specimen comprised whole blood, sampled in connection with sensitization to the hapten diphenylcyclopropenone (DPC). In DNA form, the CDR3 reads TGCAGTGCGCAATGGACAGGGACCTACGAGCAGTACTTC. Protein sequence: CSAQWTGTYEQYF.